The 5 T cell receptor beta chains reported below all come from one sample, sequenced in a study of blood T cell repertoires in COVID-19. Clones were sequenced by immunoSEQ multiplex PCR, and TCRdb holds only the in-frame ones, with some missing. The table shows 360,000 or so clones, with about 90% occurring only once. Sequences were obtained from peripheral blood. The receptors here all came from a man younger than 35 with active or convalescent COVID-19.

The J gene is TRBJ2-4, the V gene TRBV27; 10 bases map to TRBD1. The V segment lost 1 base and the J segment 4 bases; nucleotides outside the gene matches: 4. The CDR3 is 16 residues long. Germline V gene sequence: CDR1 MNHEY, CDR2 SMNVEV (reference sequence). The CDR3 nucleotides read TGTGCCAGCAGTTTATATGGGACAGGGGATAAAAACATTCAGTACTTC. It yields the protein CASSLYGTGDKNIQYF.

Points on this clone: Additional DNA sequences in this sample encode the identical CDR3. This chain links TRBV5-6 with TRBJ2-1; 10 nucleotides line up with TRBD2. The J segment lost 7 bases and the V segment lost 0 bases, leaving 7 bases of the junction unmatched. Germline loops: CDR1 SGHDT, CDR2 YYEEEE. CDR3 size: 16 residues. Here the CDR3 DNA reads TGTGCCAGCAGCTTGGGTCTAGCGGGAGTAAGTAATGAGCAGTTCTTC. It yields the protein CASSLGLAGVSNEQFF. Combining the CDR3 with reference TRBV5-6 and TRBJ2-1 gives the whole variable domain DAGVTQSPTHLIKTRGQQVTLRCSPKSGHDTVSWYQQALGQGPQFIFQYYEEEERQRGNFPDRFSGHQFPNYSSELNVNALLLGDSALYLCASSLGLAGVSNEQFFGPGTRLTVL.

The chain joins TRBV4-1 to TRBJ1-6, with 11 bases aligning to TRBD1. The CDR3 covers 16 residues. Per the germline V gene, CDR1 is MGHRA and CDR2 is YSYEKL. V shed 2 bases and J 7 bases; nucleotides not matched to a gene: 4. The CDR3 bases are TGCGCCAGCAGCCAATGGGACAGGGGGACAAATTCACCCCTCCACTTT. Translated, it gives CASSQWDRGTNSPLHF.

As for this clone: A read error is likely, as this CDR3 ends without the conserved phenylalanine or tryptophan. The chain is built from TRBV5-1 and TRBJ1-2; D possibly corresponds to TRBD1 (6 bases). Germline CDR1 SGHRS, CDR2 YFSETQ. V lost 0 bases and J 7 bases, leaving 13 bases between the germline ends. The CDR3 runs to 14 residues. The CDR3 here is CASSLGLETGGYTL. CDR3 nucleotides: TGCGCCAGCAGCTTGGGCCTAGAGACAGGTGGCTACACCCTC.

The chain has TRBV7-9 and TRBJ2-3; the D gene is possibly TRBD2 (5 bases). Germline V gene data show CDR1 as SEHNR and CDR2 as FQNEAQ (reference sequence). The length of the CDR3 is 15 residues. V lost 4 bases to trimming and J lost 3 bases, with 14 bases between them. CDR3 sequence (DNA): TGTGCCAGCAGCTCGTTGAACGGGGTGACAGATACGCAGTATTTT. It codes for CASSSLNGVTDTQYF.